Following are 4 T cell receptor beta chains from one sample sequenced in a study of brain T cells in children with intractable seizures. Method: immunoSEQ multiplex PCR; TCRdb's copy keeps in-frame clones and lacks some. In the table there are around 80,000 clones, roughly 89% of which are singletons. The specimen was peripheral blood, collected at surgery. Receptor source: a girl aged 2 to 10 with Rasmussen encephalitis and intractable seizures.

The rearrangement links TRBV19 to TRBJ2-2; 10 bases align to TRBD2. CDR3 length: 15 amino acids. The germline V gene encodes CDR1 LNHDA and CDR2 SQIVND (reference sequence). The V gene end was trimmed by 7 bases and the J gene end by 6 bases; junction bases not matched to a gene: 8. The CDR3 region is CASTRLAGASGELFF. The CDR3 nucleotides are TGTGCCAGTACCCGGCTAGCGGGAGCTTCCGGGGAGCTGTTTTTT.

The table lists this clone with a count of one. The chain's CDR3 is CASSRGETQYF. Here the CDR3 DNA reads TGTGCCAGCTCACGGGGGGAGACCCAGTACTTC. The genes are TRBV18 and TRBJ2-5, with D possibly being TRBD1 or TRBD2 (5 bases each). The V end lost 4 bases, the J end lost 5 bases, and 5 bases lay between the germline ends. Germline V gives CDR1 KGHSH, CDR2 LQKENI. The CDR3 runs 11 residues.

CDR3 bases: TGTGCCAGCAGCTTAGCGAACAACCCGGGACAGGGCTATGGCTACACCTTC. As protein: CASSLANNPGQGYGYTF. The V call is TRBV7-8, the J call TRBJ1-2; 9 bases are shared with TRBD1. Losses at the gene ends were 0 bases for V and 4 bases for J; bases not matched to a gene: 9. Germline loops: CDR1 SGHVS, CDR2 FQNEAQ. The CDR3 contains 17 residues.

The chain joins TRBV28 to TRBJ1-1; 10 bases agree with TRBD1. Germline V gene sequence: CDR1 MDHEN, CDR2 SYDVKM. The trim removed 3 bases at V and 6 bases at J, leaving 10 bases unmatched. The CDR3 spans 16 residues. Here the CDR3 DNA reads TGTGCCAGCAGTTTCCCCACGACAGGGGGCAGTTCTGAAGCTTTCTTT. Translated: CASSFPTTGGSSEAFF.